This TCR beta chain comes out of a study of CD8+ T cells in alopecia areata. Across the study: Tofacitinib lasted 6 to 18 months, then 6 months off drug.

About this clone itself: Antigen specificity is unknown.

PBMCs provided sorted CD4+ and CD8+ T cells. CDR1 GTSNPN and CDR2 SVGIG come from the germline V gene (reference sequence). Trimming shortened V by 2 bases and J by 7 bases, and 12 bases separated the two germline ends. The CDR3 is 13 residues long. Following RNA extraction, reverse transcription yielded cDNA that acted as the sequencing template. Repertoires were generated with immunoSEQ multiplex PCR, while TCRdb's copy carries only in-frame clones and drops some. The sample lists 150,000 to 200,000 clones, roughly 60% occurring once. Whole-study findings and limits: An increase in clonality over normal scalp was evident in lesional scalp, especially alopecia totalis/universalis. There were also resident alphabeta T cells of normal skin sequenced in scalp samples.

Sequenced material: CD4+ T cells sorted from blood, taken at week 0. The chain combines TRBV30 with TRBJ1-5; the D gene is possibly TRBD1 (6 bases). The receptor was derived from a human donor with alopecia areata. This CDR3 reads CAWSLQGRQPQHF. CDR3 sequence (DNA): TGTGCCTGGAGTTTACAGGGACGGCAGCCCCAGCATTTT.